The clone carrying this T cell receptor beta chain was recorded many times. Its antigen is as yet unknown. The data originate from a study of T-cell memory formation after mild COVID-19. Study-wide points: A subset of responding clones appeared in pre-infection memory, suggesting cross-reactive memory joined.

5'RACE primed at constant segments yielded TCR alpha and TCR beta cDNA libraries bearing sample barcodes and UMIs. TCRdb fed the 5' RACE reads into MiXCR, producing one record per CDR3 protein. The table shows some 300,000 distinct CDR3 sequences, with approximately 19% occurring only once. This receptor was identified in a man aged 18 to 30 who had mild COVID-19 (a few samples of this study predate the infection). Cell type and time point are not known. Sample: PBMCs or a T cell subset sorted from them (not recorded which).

The CDR3 sequence is CASSFGDRAYNEQFF. The CDR3 nucleotides are TGTGCCAGCAGCTTCGGCGACAGGGCCTACAATGAGCAGTTCTTC. The chain couples TRBV5-6 to TRBJ2-1; 7 bases line up with TRBD1. J lost 2 bases, V lost 2 bases, and 4 bases had no gene match. The CDR3 runs 15 residues. In germline, CDR1 is SGHDT, CDR2 YYEEEE.